What follows are 26 T cell receptor beta chains derived from one specimen sequenced in a study of post-analysis software for immune sequencing data. Study-level points and caveats: TRBV5-6, TRBV5-1 and TRBV20-1 belonged to a set of five TRBV segments that were more frequent in patients than controls.

Prepared libraries of TCR beta cDNA carried unique molecular identifiers. One entry per CDR3 protein results from TCRdb running MiXCR on the PCR reads. Of about half a million distinct CDR3 sequences listed, roughly 34% are singletons. Antigens of these TCRs are unknown. The sample was blood. These receptors all come from a girl aged 2-17 years with multiple sclerosis.

The chain employs TRBV5-1 and TRBJ2-3, with no clear D. The CDR3 extends over 13 amino acids. The ends were cut back, 2 bases at V and 6 bases at J, with 10 bases in the middle. Germline CDR1 SGHRS, CDR2 YFSETQ. The CDR3 reads CASSFDRGDTQYF. The CDR3 DNA reads as TGCGCCAGCAGCTTCGACCGTGGGGATACGCAGTATTTT.

The chain combines TRBV10-3 with TRBJ1-1; TRBD1 might be the D (6 bases). Trimming took off 5 bases at V and 3 bases at J, with 13 bases between the two ends. This CDR3 is built from 14 residues. CDR1 is ENHRY and CDR2 is SYGVKD in the germline V gene. The DNA for the CDR3 is TGTGCCATCAGTCAAACAGGGTCTGACACTGAAGCTTTCTTT. This codes for CAISQTGSDTEAFF.

This clonotype was seen more than once but under ten times. The chain joins TRBV6-5 to TRBJ2-5, with 11 bases lining up with TRBD2. The J call may be in error: the DNA end matches TRBJ2-7 better. The germline gives CDR1 MNHEY, CDR2 SVGAGI. The CDR3 is 13 residues long. The CDR3 region is CASSLTSGVEQYF. CDR3 DNA sequence: TGTGCCAGCAGTCTGACTAGCGGGGTCGAGCAGTACTTC.

This chain connects TRBV7-8 to TRBJ2-7; D may match TRBD1 or TRBD2 (5 bases each). The J call may be wrong; the DNA end is better matched by TRBJ2-5. The CDR3 extends over 14 amino acids. From germline, CDR1 is SGHVS and CDR2 FQNEAQ. The CDR3 DNA follows: TGTGCCAGCAGCTTAGTCCTCTCGAGGGGGACCCAGTACTTC. As protein: CASSLVLSRGTQYF.

The chain is built from TRBV7-6 and TRBJ2-3, with 9 bases lining up with TRBD2. V shed 0 bases and J 1 base; nucleotides not matched to a gene: 5. Looked up from germline, CDR1 is SGHVS and CDR2 is FNYEAQ. The CDR3 is made up of 17 amino acids. The CDR3 sequence: CASSLAGLAGRTDTQYF. DNA for the CDR3: TGTGCCAGCAGCTTAGCCGGGCTAGCGGGACGCACAGATACGCAGTATTTT.

The DNA for the CDR3 is TGTGCCAGCAGCGTAGACCAAGCGGGGATGGAACTGTTTTTT. This codes for CASSVDQAGMELFF. The rearrangement links TRBV9 to TRBJ1-4, with D uncertain. The germline V gene encodes CDR1 SGDLS and CDR2 YYNGEE. The CDR3 spans 14 residues. With 0 bases removed from V and 12 bases from J, the gap between germline ends came to 15 bases. The whole variable domain, remainder taken from reference TRBV9 and TRBJ1-4, is DSGVTQTPKHLITATGQRVTLRCSPRSGDLSVYWYQQSLDQGLQFLIQYYNGEERAKGNILERFSAQQFPDLHSELNLSSLELGDSALYFCASSVDQAGMELFFGSGTQLSVL.

This clonotype came up a few times. The chain recombines TRBV27 with TRBJ1-2; a weak D match, TRBD1 (5 bases). The CDR3 length is 13 residues. Germline V gene data show CDR1 as MNHEY and CDR2 as SMNVEV (reference sequence). The V end was cut by 2 bases, the J end by 8 bases, with 12 bases between. CDR3 in amino acids: CASSLGRGQGYTF. The CDR3 nucleotides read TGTGCCAGCAGTTTAGGGAGGGGTCAGGGCTACACCTTC.

This clonotype has more than one count but fewer than ten. This chain uses TRBV5-1 with TRBJ2-1; 7 bases line up with TRBD1. The germline V gene encodes CDR1 SGHRS and CDR2 YFSETQ. This CDR3 is built from 13 residues. The V gene end was trimmed by 4 bases and the J gene end by 9 bases; junction bases not matched to a gene: 7. DNA of the CDR3: TGCGCCAGCAGCGTGGGACAGAACACTGAGCAGTTCTTC. Amino acid sequence: CASSVGQNTEQFF.

The CDR3 reads CASRGGRGRSYNEQFF. DNA for the CDR3: TGTGCCAGCAGGGGTGGCCGTGGACGCTCCTACAATGAGCAGTTCTTC. V gene TRBV27 combines with J gene TRBJ2-1; D call uncertain. The CDR3 totals 16 residues. CDR1 and CDR2 (germline): MNHEY, SMNVEV (reference sequence). V was shortened by 6 bases and J by 0 bases, with 15 bases between the two germline ends.

This clonotype was seen a few times. This sequence joins TRBV6-5 and TRBJ2-3; 8 positions match TRBD2. The CDR3 sequence is 14 residues long. After removal of 6 bases from V and 6 bases from J, the junction contained 8 bases not matched to a gene. Germline CDR1 and CDR2: MNHEY and SVGAGI. The CDR3 loop reads CASSLGLAHDTQYF. The CDR3 DNA is TGTGCCAGCAGCCTCGGACTAGCTCACGATACGCAGTATTTT.

The count of this clonotype is one. The chain has TRBV5-1 and TRBJ2-7; D is uncertain. The CDR3 consists of 11 residues. Germline V CDR1 and CDR2: SGHRS, YFSETQ. V shed 7 bases and J shed 4 bases, with 9 bases lying between them. The CDR3 nucleotides are TGCGCCAGCCGCGAGGAATACGAGCAGTACTTC. It specifies CASREEYEQYF.

This clonotype has a handful of counts. The chain employs TRBV24-1 and TRBJ2-1; the match to TRBD2 covers 11 bases. The CDR3 totals 18 residues. V lost 4 bases and J lost 2; bases outside the gene matches: 9. Germline loops: CDR1 KGHDR, CDR2 SFDVKD. The CDR3 spells CATSEPGASGGTYNEQFF. In DNA form, the CDR3 reads TGTGCCACCAGTGAACCAGGGGCTAGCGGGGGGACCTACAATGAGCAGTTCTTC.

This clonotype came up a few times. V gene TRBV27 combines with J gene TRBJ1-1; D unresolved. The CDR3 is 14 amino acids. V lost 2 bases and J 3 bases, leaving 10 bases between the germline ends. Germline V gene data show CDR1 as MNHEY and CDR2 as SMNVEV (reference sequence). The DNA for the CDR3 is TGTGCCAGCAGTTTAGACATTGGGGACACTGAAGCTTTCTTT. It yields the protein CASSLDIGDTEAFF.

The genes are TRBV2 and TRBJ1-1; TRBD1 agrees at 8 bases. V shed 7 bases and J 1 base; nucleotides not matched to a gene: 5. The CDR3 is 14 amino acids. Germline values: CDR1 SNHLY, CDR2 FYNNEI. CDR3 DNA: TGTGCCAGCATGAGGACAGGGAGGAACACTGAAGCTTTCTTT. Protein sequence: CASMRTGRNTEAFF.

This clonotype was detected many times. This chain joins TRBV29-1 and TRBJ2-5; the D gene is possibly TRBD2 (5 bases). CDR1 is SQVTM and CDR2 is ANQGSEA in the germline V gene. V lost 7 bases, J lost 5 bases, and 11 bases lay in between. The CDR3 runs to 11 residues. Written as DNA, the CDR3 is TGCAGCGCTGGAGGTCCGGAGACCCAGTACTTC. It specifies CSAGGPETQYF.

CDR3 loop: CSASGLAGGLSYEQYF. Written as DNA, the CDR3 is TGCAGTGCTTCGGGACTAGCGGGGGGGCTCTCCTACGAGCAGTACTTC. This rearrangement joins TRBV20-1 to TRBJ2-7; the match to TRBD2 covers 16 bases. In germline, CDR1 is DFQATT, CDR2 SNEGSKA (reference sequence). The CDR3 contains 16 residues. V shed 5 bases, J shed 0 bases, and the junction held 4 bases outside the gene matches.

This clonotype is a singleton in its sample. The chain couples TRBV7-8 to TRBJ2-5; D is unresolved. The DNA matches TRBJ2-7 better at its end, which makes the J call doubtful. CDR1 and CDR2 (germline): SGHVS, FQNEAQ. The CDR3 is made up of 12 amino acids. As DNA, the CDR3 is TGTGCCAGCAGTTTTAAGGTTTACGAGCAGTACTTC. It translates to CASSFKVYEQYF.

The chain joins TRBV29-1 to TRBJ1-2; D is perhaps TRBD1 (5 bases). The germline gives CDR1 SQVTM, CDR2 ANQGSEA. This CDR3 is 12 amino acids long. The germline V and J ends were trimmed by 6 bases and 2 bases, with 10 bases remaining between them. CDR3 in amino acids: CSVDDRNYGYTF. CDR3 nucleotide sequence: TGCAGCGTGGATGACAGAAACTATGGCTACACCTTC.

This clonotype was counted a few times. The chain is built from TRBV2 and TRBJ2-7, with D unclear. V shed 8 bases and J shed 1 base, with 6 bases lying between them. CDR3 length: 11 residues. Germline V gene lookup returns CDR1 SNHLY and CDR2 FYNNEI. The CDR3 is CASGGSYEQYF. The CDR3, as DNA: TGTGCCAGCGGCGGTTCCTACGAGCAGTACTTC.

Details on this clonotype: A single base separates this from a much larger clone, so it may be a read error. J is TRBJ2-5 and V is TRBV27, with 10 bases lining up with TRBD1. V lost 7 bases to trimming and J lost 5 bases; unmatched junction nucleotides: 7. This CDR3 comprises 14 residues. Germline lookup yields CDR1 MNHEY and CDR2 SMNVEV (reference sequence). The CDR3 nucleotides read TGTGCCAGCAATCTCGGACAGGGGGTCGAGACCCAGTACTTC. Residues: CASNLGQGVETQYF.

This chain joins TRBV6-6 and TRBJ2-5; 7 nucleotides agree with TRBD1. Trimming cost V 2 bases and J 4 bases; bases outside gene matches: 10. The CDR3 is 16 residues long. CDR1 and CDR2 from the germline V gene are MNHNY and SVGAGI (reference sequence). CDR3 loop: CASSYPQTGLGETQYF. The CDR3, as DNA: TGTGCCAGCAGTTACCCACAGACAGGGTTGGGAGAGACCCAGTACTTC.

This clonotype appeared a few times. The J gene is TRBJ2-4, the V gene TRBV7-2; D is perhaps TRBD1 (6 bases). Trimming pared 6 bases from V and 0 bases from J, leaving 6 bases between. The CDR3 is 13 amino acids. Germline V gene sequence: CDR1 SGHTA, CDR2 FQGNSA. In DNA form, the CDR3 reads TGTGCCAGCAGGGACAGAGCCAAAAACATTCAGTACTTC. Its translation: CASRDRAKNIQYF.

The CDR3 nucleotides are TGCGCCAGCAGCCCCTGGACTAGCGGGCCCAGGAATGAGCAGTTCTTC. Translation gives CASSPWTSGPRNEQFF. The rearrangement uses TRBV5-1 and TRBJ2-1; 11 positions agree with TRBD2. Germline V gene lookup returns CDR1 SGHRS and CDR2 YFSETQ. J lost 7 bases, V lost 4 bases, and 10 bases had no gene match. The CDR3 is 16 residues long.

The chain links TRBV28 to TRBJ1-1; D uncertain. With 1 base removed from V and 11 bases from J, the gap between germline ends came to 11 bases. The CDR3 spans 12 residues. CDR1 is MDHEN, CDR2 SYDVKM, per germline. CDR3 sequence (DNA): TGTGCCAGCAGTTTATCTATGTGGCGTGCTTTCTTT. Residues: CASSLSMWRAFF.

This clonotype was counted many times. The gene calls are TRBV20-1 and TRBJ2-5, with D hard to call. V was cut by 4 bases and J by 2 bases, with 17 bases left in between. The germline CDR1 and CDR2 sequences are DFQATT and SNEGSKA (reference sequence). The CDR3 is 15 residues long. In DNA form, the CDR3 reads TGCAGTGCTACCCATGACGGGTTTACTCAAGAGACCCAGTACTTC. Amino acids: CSATHDGFTQETQYF.

V gene TRBV5-1 combines with J gene TRBJ1-1, with D perhaps matching TRBD1 (6 bases). V dropped 1 base and J dropped 3 bases, with 19 bases sitting between them. The germline V gene has CDR1 SGHRS and CDR2 YFSETQ. CDR3 length equals 17 residues. CDR3 sequence: CASSLKGGESLYTEAFF. CDR3 sequence (DNA): TGCGCCAGCAGCTTGAAGGGGGGGGAAAGCCTATACACTGAAGCTTTCTTT.